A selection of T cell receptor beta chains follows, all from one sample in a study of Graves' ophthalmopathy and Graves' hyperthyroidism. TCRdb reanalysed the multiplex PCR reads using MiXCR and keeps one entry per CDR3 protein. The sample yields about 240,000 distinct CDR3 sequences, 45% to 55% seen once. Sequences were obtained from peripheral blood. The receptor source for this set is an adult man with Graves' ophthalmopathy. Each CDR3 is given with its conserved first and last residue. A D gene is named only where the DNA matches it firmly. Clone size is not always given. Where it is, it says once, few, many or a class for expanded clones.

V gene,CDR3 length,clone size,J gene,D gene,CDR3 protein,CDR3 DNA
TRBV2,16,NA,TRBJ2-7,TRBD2,CASSAWTSGSRGEQYF,TGTGCCAGCAGTGCCTGGACTAGCGGGAGTCGAGGAGAGCAGTACTTC
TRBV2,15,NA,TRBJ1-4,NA,CASTTSGTENEKLFF,TGTGCCAGCACCACCTCCGGGACGGAGAATGAAAAACTGTTTTTT
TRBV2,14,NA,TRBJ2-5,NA,CASSQDSRRETQYF,TGTGCCAGCAGTCAGGACTCCCGGAGGGAGACCCAGTACTTC
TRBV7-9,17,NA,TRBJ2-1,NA,CASSLPFPWGEGYEQFF,TGTGCCAGCAGCTTACCCTTCCCTTGGGGGGAAGGCTATGAGCAGTTCTTC
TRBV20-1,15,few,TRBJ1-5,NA,CSARMDFHSNQPQHF,TGCAGTGCTAGGATGGACTTCCATAGCAATCAGCCCCAGCATTTT
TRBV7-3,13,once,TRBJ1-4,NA,CASSTPRGPRVFF,TGTGCCAGCAGCACCCCCCGGGGGCCGAGGGTGTTTTTT
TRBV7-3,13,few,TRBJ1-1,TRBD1,CASSFGQGTEAFF,TGTGCCAGCAGCTTCGGACAGGGCACTGAAGCTTTCTTT
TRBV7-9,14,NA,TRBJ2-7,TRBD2,CASSPHPGGNEQYF,TGTGCCAGCAGTCCCCACCCGGGGGGGAACGAGCAGTACTTC
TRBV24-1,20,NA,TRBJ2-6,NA,CASSLRGGAGNPTGANVLTF,TGTGCCAGCAGCCTCCGAGGGGGGGCGGGAAACCCCACTGGGGCCAACGTCCTGACTTTC
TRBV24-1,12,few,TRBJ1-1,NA,CATSDTGSEAFF,TGTGCCACCAGTGATACAGGGTCTGAAGCTTTCTTT
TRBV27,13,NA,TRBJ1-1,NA,CASTSTLNTEAFF,TGTGCCAGCACCTCGACACTGAACACTGAAGCTTTCTTT
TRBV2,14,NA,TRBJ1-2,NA,CASSEARGGYGYTF,TGTGCCAGCAGTGAAGCTCGGGGGGGATATGGCTACACCTTC
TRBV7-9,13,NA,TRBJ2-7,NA,CASSSGQFYEQYF,TGTGCCAGCAGTTCCGGACAATTCTACGAGCAGTACTTC
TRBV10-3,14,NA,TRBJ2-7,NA,CASSYLRGPYEQYF,TGTGCCAGCAGTTACCTCAGGGGCCCCTACGAGCAGTACTTC
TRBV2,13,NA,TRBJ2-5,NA,CASSGDNKETQYF,TGTGCCAGCAGTGGGGACAATAAAGAGACCCAGTACTTC
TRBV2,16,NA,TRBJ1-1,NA,CASSEARGVGNTEAFF,TGTGCCAGCAGTGAAGCCCGAGGGGTGGGGAACACTGAAGCTTTCTTT
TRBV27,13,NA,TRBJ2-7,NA,CASSPAGWGEQCF,TGTGCCAGCAGTCCGGCCGGGTGGGGCGAGCAGTGCTTC
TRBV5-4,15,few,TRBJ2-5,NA,CASSFRGESQETQYF,TGTGCCAGCAGCTTTCGTGGGGAGTCCCAAGAGACCCAGTACTTC
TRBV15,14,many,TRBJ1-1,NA,CATSREGLNTEAFF,TGTGCCACCAGCAGAGAGGGGCTGAACACTGAAGCTTTCTTT
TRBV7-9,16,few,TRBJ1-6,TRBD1,CASSLAQGAQGSPLHF,TGTGCCAGCAGCTTAGCTCAGGGGGCGCAGGGTTCACCCCTCCACTTT
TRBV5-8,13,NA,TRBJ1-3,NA,CASSSGTPIPIYF,TGTGCCAGCAGCTCCGGGACCCCTATTCCCATATATTTT
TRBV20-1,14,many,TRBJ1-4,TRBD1,CSAMTGYTNEKLFF,TGCAGTGCTATGACAGGGTACACTAATGAAAAACTGTTTTTT
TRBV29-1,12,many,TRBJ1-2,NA,CSVDRDDYGYTF,TGCAGCGTTGACAGGGATGACTATGGCTACACCTTC
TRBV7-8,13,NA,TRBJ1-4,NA,CASSLDRGEKLFF,TGTGCCAGCAGCTTAGATCGGGGTGAAAAACTGTTTTTT